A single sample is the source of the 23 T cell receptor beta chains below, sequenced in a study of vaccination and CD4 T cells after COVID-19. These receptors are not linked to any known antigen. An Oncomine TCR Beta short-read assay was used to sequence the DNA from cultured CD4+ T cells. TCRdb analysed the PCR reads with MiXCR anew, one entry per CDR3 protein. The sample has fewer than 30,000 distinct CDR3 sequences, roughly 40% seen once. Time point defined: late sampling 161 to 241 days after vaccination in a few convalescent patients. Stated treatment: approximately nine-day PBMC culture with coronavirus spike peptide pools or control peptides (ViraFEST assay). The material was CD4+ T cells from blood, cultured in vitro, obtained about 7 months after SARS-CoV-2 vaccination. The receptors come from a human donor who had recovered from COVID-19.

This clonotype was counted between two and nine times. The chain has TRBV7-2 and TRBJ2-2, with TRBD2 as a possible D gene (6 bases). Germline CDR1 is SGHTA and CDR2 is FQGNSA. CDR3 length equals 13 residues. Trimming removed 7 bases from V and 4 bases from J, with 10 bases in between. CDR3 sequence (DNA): TGTGCCAGCATCAGGAGGGGCACCGGGGAGCTGTTTTTT. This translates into CASIRRGTGELFF.

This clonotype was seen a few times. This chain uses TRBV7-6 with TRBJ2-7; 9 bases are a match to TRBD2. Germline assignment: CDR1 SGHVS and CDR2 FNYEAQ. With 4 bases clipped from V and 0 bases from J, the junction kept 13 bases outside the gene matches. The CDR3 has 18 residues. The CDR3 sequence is CASSSRGGVTGRSYEQYF. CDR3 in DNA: TGTGCCAGCAGCTCGCGGGGGGGAGTGACAGGGCGCTCCTACGAGCAGTACTTC.

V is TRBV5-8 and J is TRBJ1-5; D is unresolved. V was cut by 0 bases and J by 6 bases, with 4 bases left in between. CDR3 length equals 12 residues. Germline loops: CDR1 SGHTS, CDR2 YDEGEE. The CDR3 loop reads CASSLVFQPQHF. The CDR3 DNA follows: TGTGCCAGCAGCTTGGTTTTTCAGCCCCAGCATTTT.

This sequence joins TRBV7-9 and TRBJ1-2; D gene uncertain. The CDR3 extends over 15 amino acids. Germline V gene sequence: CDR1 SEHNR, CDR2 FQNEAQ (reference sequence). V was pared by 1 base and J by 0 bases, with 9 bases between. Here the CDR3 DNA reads TGTGCCAGCAGCTTAGGTTCGGCAGCTAACTATGGCTACACCTTC. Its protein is CASSLGSAANYGYTF.

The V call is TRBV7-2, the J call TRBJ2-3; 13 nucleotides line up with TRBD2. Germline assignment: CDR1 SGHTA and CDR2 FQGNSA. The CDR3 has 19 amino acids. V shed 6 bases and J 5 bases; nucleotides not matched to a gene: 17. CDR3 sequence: CASRKISWTSGRSVDTQYF. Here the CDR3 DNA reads TGTGCCAGCAGAAAAATCTCGTGGACTAGCGGGAGAAGCGTAGATACGCAGTATTTT.

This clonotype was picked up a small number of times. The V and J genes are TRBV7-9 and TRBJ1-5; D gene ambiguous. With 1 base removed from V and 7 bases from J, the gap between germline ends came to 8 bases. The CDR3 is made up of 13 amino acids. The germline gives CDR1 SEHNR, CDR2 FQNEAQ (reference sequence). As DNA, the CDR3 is TGTGCCAGCAGCTTAGGAGGGCTGCAGCCCCAGCATTTT. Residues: CASSLGGLQPQHF.

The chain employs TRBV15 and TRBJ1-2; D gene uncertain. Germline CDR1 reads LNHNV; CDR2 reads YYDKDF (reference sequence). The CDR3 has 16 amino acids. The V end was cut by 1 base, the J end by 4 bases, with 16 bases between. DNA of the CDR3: TGTGCCACCAGCAGAGTAATTGAGGCAGGTTCCTATGGCTACACCTTC. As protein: CATSRVIEAGSYGYTF.

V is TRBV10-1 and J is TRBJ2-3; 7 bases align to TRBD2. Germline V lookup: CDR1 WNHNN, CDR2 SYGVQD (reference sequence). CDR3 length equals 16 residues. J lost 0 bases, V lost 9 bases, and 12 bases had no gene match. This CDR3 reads CASLTAASGSTDTQYF. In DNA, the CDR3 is TGCGCCAGTCTCACTGCAGCTAGCGGCAGCACAGATACGCAGTATTTT.

This CDR3 reads CASSQGGTEAYEQYF. The CDR3 DNA follows: TGCGCCAGCAGCCAAGGAGGCACGGAAGCCTACGAGCAGTACTTC. The V and J genes are TRBV4-1 and TRBJ2-7, with D hard to call. The CDR3 spans 15 residues. Germline loops: CDR1 MGHRA, CDR2 YSYEKL. V lost 1 base, J lost 2 bases, and 12 bases lay in between.

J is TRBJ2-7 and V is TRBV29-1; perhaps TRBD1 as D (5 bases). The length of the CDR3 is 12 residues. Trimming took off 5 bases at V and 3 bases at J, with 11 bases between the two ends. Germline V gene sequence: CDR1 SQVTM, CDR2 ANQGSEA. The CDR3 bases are TGCAGCGTTCTGAGCAGGGACTACGAGCAGTACTTC. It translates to CSVLSRDYEQYF.

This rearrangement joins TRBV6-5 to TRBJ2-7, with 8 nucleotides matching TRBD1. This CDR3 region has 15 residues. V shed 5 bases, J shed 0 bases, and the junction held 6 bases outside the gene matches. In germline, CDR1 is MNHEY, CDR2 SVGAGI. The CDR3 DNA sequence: TGTGCCAGCAGTATAGACAGGGGACGCTCCTACGAGCAGTACTTC. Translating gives CASSIDRGRSYEQYF.

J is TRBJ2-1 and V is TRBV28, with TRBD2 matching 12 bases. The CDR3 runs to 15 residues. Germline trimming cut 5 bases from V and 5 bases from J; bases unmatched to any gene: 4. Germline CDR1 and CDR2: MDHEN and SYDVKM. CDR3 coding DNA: TGTGCCAGCAGTACCCGGACTAGCGGGAACAATGAGCAGTTCTTC. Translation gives CASSTRTSGNNEQFF.

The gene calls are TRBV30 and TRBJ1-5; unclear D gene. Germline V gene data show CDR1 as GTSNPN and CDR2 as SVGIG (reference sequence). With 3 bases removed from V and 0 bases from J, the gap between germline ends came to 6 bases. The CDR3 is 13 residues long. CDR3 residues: CAWSDDSNQPQHF. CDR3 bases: TGTGCCTGGAGCGACGATAGCAATCAGCCCCAGCATTTT. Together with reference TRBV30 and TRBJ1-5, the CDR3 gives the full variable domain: SQTIHQWPATLVQPVGSPLSLECTVEGTSNPNLYWYRQAAGRGLQLLFYSVGIGQISSEVPQNLSASRPQDRQFILSSKKLLLSDSGFYLCAWSDDSNQPQHFGDGTRLSIL.

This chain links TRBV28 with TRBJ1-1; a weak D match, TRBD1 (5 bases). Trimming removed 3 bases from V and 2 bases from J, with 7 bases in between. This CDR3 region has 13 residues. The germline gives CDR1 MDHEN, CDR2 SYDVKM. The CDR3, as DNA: TGTGCCAGCAGTTTCAGGGCCAACACTGAAGCTTTCTTT. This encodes CASSFRANTEAFF.

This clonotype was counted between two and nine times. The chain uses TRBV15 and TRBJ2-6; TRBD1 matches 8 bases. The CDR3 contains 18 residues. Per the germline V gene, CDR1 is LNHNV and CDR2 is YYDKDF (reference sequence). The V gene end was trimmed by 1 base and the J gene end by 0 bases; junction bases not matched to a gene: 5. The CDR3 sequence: CATSRVDRDYSGANVLTF. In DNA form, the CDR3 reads TGTGCCACCAGCAGAGTGGACAGGGATTACTCTGGGGCCAACGTCCTGACTTTC.

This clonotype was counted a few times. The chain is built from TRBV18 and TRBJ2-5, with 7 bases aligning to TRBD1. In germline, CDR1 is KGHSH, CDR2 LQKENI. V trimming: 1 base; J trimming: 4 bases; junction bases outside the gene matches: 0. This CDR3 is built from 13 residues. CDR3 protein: CASSPRQGETQYF. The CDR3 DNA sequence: TGTGCCAGCTCACCACGACAGGGAGAGACCCAGTACTTC.

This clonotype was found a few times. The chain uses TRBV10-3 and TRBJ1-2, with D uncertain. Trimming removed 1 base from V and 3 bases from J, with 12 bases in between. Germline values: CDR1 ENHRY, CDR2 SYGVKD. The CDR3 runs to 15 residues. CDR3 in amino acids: CAISEYAGVDYGYTF. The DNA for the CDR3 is TGTGCCATCAGTGAGTATGCCGGGGTTGACTATGGCTACACCTTC.

CDR3 in amino acids: CASDNRGRPDTQYF. CDR3 nucleotide sequence: TGTGCCAGTGATAACAGGGGTCGGCCAGATACGCAGTATTTT. The V call is TRBV19, the J call TRBJ2-3; 7 nucleotides agree with TRBD1. J lost 4 bases, V lost 8 bases, and 9 bases had no gene match. Germline CDR1 LNHDA, CDR2 SQIVND (reference sequence). The CDR3 loop spans 14 amino acids.

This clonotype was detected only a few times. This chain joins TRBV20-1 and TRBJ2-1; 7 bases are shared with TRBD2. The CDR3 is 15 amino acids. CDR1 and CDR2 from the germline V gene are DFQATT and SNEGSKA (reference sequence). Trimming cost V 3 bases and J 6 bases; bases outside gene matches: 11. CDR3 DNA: TGCAGTGCTAGCTTTGGGACTACGGCTTCCAATGAGCAGTTCTTC. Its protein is CSASFGTTASNEQFF.

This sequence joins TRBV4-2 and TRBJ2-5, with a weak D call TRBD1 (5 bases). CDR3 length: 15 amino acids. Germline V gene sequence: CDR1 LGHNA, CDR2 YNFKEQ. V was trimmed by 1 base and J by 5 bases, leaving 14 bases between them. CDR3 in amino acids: CASSQGSGQMETQYF. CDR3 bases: TGTGCCAGCAGCCAAGGAAGTGGACAAATGGAGACCCAGTACTTC.

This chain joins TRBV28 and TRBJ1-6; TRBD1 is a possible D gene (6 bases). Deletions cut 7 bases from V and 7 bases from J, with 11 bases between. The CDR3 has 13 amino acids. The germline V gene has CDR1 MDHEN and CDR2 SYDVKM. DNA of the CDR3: TGTGCCAGCAATGGGGGCCACAATTCACCCCTCCACTTT. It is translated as CASNGGHNSPLHF.

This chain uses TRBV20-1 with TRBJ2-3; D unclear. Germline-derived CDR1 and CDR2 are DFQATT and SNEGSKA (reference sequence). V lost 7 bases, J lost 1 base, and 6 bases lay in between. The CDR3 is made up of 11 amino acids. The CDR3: CSVRGTDTQYF. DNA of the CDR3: TGCAGTGTCCGGGGCACAGATACGCAGTATTTT.

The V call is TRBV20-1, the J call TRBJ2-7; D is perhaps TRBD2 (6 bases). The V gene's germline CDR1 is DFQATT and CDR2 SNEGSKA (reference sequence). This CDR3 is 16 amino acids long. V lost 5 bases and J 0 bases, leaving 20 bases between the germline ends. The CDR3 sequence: CSAYPTGLSSSYEQYF. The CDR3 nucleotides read TGCAGTGCTTACCCAACAGGACTATCCAGCTCCTACGAGCAGTACTTC.